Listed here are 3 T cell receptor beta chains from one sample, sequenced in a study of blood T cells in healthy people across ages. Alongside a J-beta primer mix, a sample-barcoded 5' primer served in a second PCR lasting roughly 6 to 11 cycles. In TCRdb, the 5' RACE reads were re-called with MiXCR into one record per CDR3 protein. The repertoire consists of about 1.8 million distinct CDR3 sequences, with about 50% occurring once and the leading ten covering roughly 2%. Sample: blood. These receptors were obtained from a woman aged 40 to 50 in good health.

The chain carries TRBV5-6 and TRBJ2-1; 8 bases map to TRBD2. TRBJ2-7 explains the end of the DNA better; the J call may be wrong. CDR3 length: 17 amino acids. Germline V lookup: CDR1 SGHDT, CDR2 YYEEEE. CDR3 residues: CASSLGSSGGLYNEQYF. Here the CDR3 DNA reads TGTGCCAGCAGTCTTGGATCGAGCGGGGGACTATACAATGAGCAGTACTTC.

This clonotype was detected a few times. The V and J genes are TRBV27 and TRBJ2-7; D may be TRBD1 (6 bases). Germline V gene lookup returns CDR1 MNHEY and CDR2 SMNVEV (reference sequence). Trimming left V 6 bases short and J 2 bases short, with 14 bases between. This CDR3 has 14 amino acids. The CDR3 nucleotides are TGTGCCAGCAGCACAGACAGGTTCCCCTACGAGCAGTACTTC. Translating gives CASSTDRFPYEQYF.

The CDR3 loop reads CSAIFSGGAKNIQYF. The CDR3 bases are TGCAGTGCTATCTTTAGCGGGGGGGCCAAAAACATTCAGTACTTC. The chain couples TRBV20-1 to TRBJ2-4, with 10 bases that match TRBD2. After removal of 4 bases from V and 1 base from J, the junction contained 4 bases not matched to a gene. Germline V CDR1 and CDR2: DFQATT, SNEGSKA (reference sequence). The CDR3 consists of 15 residues.